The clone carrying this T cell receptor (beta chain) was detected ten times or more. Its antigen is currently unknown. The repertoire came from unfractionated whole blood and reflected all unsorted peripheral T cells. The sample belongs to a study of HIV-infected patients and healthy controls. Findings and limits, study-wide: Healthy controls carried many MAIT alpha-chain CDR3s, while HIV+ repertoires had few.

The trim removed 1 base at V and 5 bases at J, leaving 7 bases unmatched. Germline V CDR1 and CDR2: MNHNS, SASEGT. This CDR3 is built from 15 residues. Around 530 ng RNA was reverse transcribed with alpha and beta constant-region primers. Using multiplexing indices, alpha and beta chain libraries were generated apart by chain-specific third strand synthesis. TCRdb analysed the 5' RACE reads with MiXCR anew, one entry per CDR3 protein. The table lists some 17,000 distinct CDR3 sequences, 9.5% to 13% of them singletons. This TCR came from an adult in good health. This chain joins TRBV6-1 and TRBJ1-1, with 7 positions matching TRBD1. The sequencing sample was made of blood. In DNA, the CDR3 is TGTGCCAGCAGTGAAGGACAGGGAATTTTTACTGAAGCTTTCTTT. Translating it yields CASSEGQGIFTEAFF.